This TCR beta chain was identified in a study of CD8 T cells in Susac syndrome. Germline V lookup: CDR1 LGHNA, CDR2 YNFKEQ. The CDR3 sequence is 15 residues long. V was trimmed by 7 bases and J by 0 bases, leaving 13 bases between them. The authors reverse transcribed roughly 0.5 to 1 ug RNA with random hexamers. TCRdb redid the calling of the immunoSEQ multiplex PCR reads with MiXCR, one entry per CDR3 protein. The table lists around 140,000 distinct CDR3 sequences, roughly 80% of them singletons, with 0.45% to 0.6% in the top ten. The sample comprised CD8+ T cells from PBMCs. The gene calls are TRBV4-2 and TRBJ1-5; D not resolved. The receptor was isolated from a human donor with multiple sclerosis. In DNA, the CDR3 is TGTGCCAGCACCACCAACGCGTATAGCAATCAGCCCCAGCATTTT. It specifies CASTTNAYSNQPQHF.